The 29 T cell receptor beta chains presented below share a single source sample, sequenced in a study of response to subunit inactivated influenza vaccine. One entry per CDR3 protein, called by TCRdb with MiXCR from the RT-PCR reads. The sample holds 430,000 or so distinct CDR3 sequences, 11% seen once. Sequencing was performed on PBMCs from blood, taken roughly 46 days after vaccination. The source is a man over 45 who received an inactivated influenza vaccine.

This clonotype has a handful of counts. The CDR3 region has the DNA TGTGCCAGCAGCGTAGGACCTACTAACTATGGCTACACCTTC. It specifies CASSVGPTNYGYTF. The chain links TRBV9 to TRBJ1-2; D not resolved. Germline V gene lookup returns CDR1 SGDLS and CDR2 YYNGEE. V was trimmed by 0 bases and J by 0 bases, leaving 6 bases between them. The CDR3 is 14 amino acids.

The chain carries TRBV30 and TRBJ2-3, with no clear D. CDR1 GTSNPN and CDR2 SVGIG come from the germline V gene (reference sequence). The CDR3 has 14 residues. V shed 1 base and J shed 2 bases, with 10 bases lying between them. CDR3 amino acids: CAWSDNTYTDTQYF. In nucleotides, the CDR3 is TGTGCCTGGAGTGATAACACATACACAGATACGCAGTATTTT.

The J gene is TRBJ2-7, the V gene TRBV7-9; D is undetermined. This CDR3 spans 12 amino acids. V lost 4 bases and J 2 bases, leaving 6 bases between the germline ends. CDR1 and CDR2 from the germline V gene are SEHNR and FQNEAQ (reference sequence). The CDR3 DNA is TGTGCCAGCAGCTATTTCGCCTACGAGCAGTACTTC. Translated, it gives CASSYFAYEQYF.

This clonotype was seen more than once but under ten times. The gene calls are TRBV29-1 and TRBJ1-1; no reliable D call. The CDR3 sequence is 12 residues long. The germline V gene has CDR1 SQVTM and CDR2 ANQGSEA. The V and J ends lost 4 bases and 0 bases respectively, with 6 bases between them. The CDR3 region is CSVVTMNTEAFF. CDR3 DNA sequence: TGCAGCGTTGTCACCATGAACACTGAAGCTTTCTTT. Combining the CDR3 with reference TRBV29-1 and TRBJ1-1 gives the whole variable domain SAVISQKPSRDICQRGTSLTIQCQVDSQVTMMFWYRQQPGQSLTLIATANQGSEATYESGFVIDKFPISRPNLTFSTLTVSNMSPEDSSIYLCSVVTMNTEAFFGQGTRLTVV.

Ten or more counts support this clonotype. The chain employs TRBV7-2 and TRBJ2-3; TRBD1 might be the D (6 bases). V lost 5 bases and J 4 bases, leaving 10 bases between the germline ends. The CDR3 sequence is 13 residues long. Germline assignment: CDR1 SGHTA and CDR2 FQGNSA. The CDR3, as DNA: TGTGCCAGCAGCCAACAGGGTGCAGATACGCAGTATTTT. As protein: CASSQQGADTQYF.

There are a few counts of this clonotype. The junction departs from the called germline gene at one end, perhaps through a read error. The chain links TRBV6-1 to TRBJ1-1; a weak D match, TRBD1 (5 bases). The CDR3 consists of 14 residues. In germline, CDR1 is MNHNS, CDR2 SASEGT. The DNA of the CDR3 is TGTGCCAGCAGCGAAGGGGACGGATACACTGAAGCTTTCTTT. Protein: CASSEGDGYTEAFF.

This chain connects TRBV20-1 to TRBJ2-7; 8 nucleotides agree with TRBD2. Germline V gives CDR1 DFQATT, CDR2 SNEGSKA (reference sequence). The CDR3 has 17 amino acids. With V trimmed by 1 base and J by 5 bases, 16 bases remained unmatched. The CDR3 sequence is CSARGLLSGMPYHEQYF. The CDR3 nucleotides read TGCAGTGCTAGAGGGCTCCTTAGCGGGATGCCCTACCACGAGCAGTACTTC.

This clonotype came up a few times. J is TRBJ1-6 and V is TRBV5-1; D may be TRBD1 (6 bases). Deletions cut 0 bases from V and 5 bases from J, with 12 bases between. CDR1 and CDR2 (germline): SGHRS, YFSETQ. This CDR3 region has 16 residues. This CDR3 reads CASSLDRTANNSPLHF. Here the CDR3 DNA reads TGCGCCAGCAGCTTGGACAGGACAGCTAATAATTCACCCCTCCACTTT.

There are a few counts of this clonotype. The rearrangement uses TRBV6-1 and TRBJ2-7, with TRBD2 matching 10 bases. The V gene's germline CDR1 is MNHNS and CDR2 SASEGT. The CDR3 contains 18 residues. V shed 6 bases and J 4 bases; nucleotides not matched to a gene: 18. For the CDR3, the DNA is TGTGCCAGCAGGACCGGTGGAGCGGGAGGGCCCTACGATTACGAGCAGTACTTC. Translated: CASRTGGAGGPYDYEQYF.

This clonotype was seen a few times. This sequence joins TRBV12-3 or TRBV12-4 and TRBJ2-1; D might be TRBD2 (5 bases). There are 16 residues in the CDR3. V was pared by 3 bases and J by 0 bases, with 12 bases between. For the CDR3, the DNA is TGTGCCAGCAGTTTTTCGTGGAGGAGCTCCTACAATGAGCAGTTCTTC. Encoded protein: CASSFSWRSSYNEQFF.

There are many counts of this clonotype. The chain is built from TRBV12-3 or TRBV12-4 and TRBJ2-5; 9 bases align to TRBD1. This CDR3 region has 13 residues. V lost 6 bases to trimming and J lost 8 bases; unmatched junction nucleotides: 7. The CDR3 nucleotides read TGTGCCAGCAGCTCCGGGACAGGGATCACCCAGTACTTC. Its protein product is CASSSGTGITQYF.

In DNA form, the CDR3 reads TGTGCCATCAGGACGACGGGGGATAATTCACCCCTCCACTTT. Translating gives CAIRTTGDNSPLHF. The chain recombines TRBV10-3 with TRBJ1-6, with a possible D match to TRBD1 (5 bases). The V gene lost 6 bases and the J gene lost 5 bases, with 11 bases spanning the gap. This CDR3 comprises 14 residues. CDR1 ENHRY and CDR2 SYGVKD come from the germline V gene.

This clonotype has only a few counts. The chain links TRBV29-1 to TRBJ1-5; D gene unclear. The CDR3 covers 13 residues. V was clipped by 4 bases and J by 9 bases, with 16 bases between them. Germline V gene sequence: CDR1 SQVTM, CDR2 ANQGSEA. CDR3 loop: CSVVGRACRPQHF. CDR3 in DNA: TGCAGCGTTGTCGGGAGGGCCTGTCGGCCCCAGCATTTT.

In its sample, this clonotype was seen a few times. The chain carries TRBV12-3 or TRBV12-4 and TRBJ2-2; D not resolved. Trimming removed 6 bases from V and 6 bases from J, with 8 bases in between. This CDR3 is built from 12 residues. The chain's CDR3 is CASRAQAGELFF. In DNA, the CDR3 is TGTGCCAGCAGAGCCCAGGCCGGGGAGCTGTTTTTT.

This clonotype came up a few times. This chain uses TRBV29-1 with TRBJ1-2; D not certain. This CDR3 has 13 amino acids. Germline V gene data show CDR1 as SQVTM and CDR2 as ANQGSEA. V dropped 7 bases and J dropped 0 bases, with 12 bases sitting between them. The CDR3 DNA reads TGCAGCGCTACCCGCGGGACTAACTATGGCTACACCTTC. It encodes CSATRGTNYGYTF.

This clonotype was seen only a few times. This sequence joins TRBV12-3 or TRBV12-4 and TRBJ1-3, with D possibly matching TRBD1 (5 bases). This CDR3 has 15 residues. The V gene lost 5 bases and the J gene lost 2 bases, with 13 bases spanning the gap. Here the CDR3 DNA reads TGTGCCAGCAGTGGGGGACCAGGCCCTGGAAACACCATATATTTT. Protein product: CASSGGPGPGNTIYF.

This chain uses TRBV12-3 or TRBV12-4 with TRBJ2-7; 8 bases match TRBD1. CDR3 length: 15 residues. The V segment lost 5 bases and the J segment 0 bases; nucleotides outside the gene matches: 6. CDR3 protein: CASSTTGVGSYEQYF. The CDR3 DNA reads TGTGCCAGCAGTACGACAGGGGTGGGCTCCTACGAGCAGTACTTC.

This clonotype was observed a handful of times. V gene TRBV20-1 combines with J gene TRBJ2-7, with 10 positions matching TRBD2. This CDR3 has 12 amino acids. The ends lost 6 bases at V and 2 bases at J; junction bases unmatched: 1. The V gene's germline CDR1 is DFQATT and CDR2 SNEGSKA (reference sequence). The CDR3 is CSAGLAAYEQYF. The CDR3 nucleotides read TGCAGTGCCGGACTAGCGGCCTACGAGCAGTACTTC.

The CDR3 loop is CASSLGPEAYEQYF. CDR3 nucleotides: TGTGCCAGCAGCTTAGGACCGGAGGCCTACGAGCAGTACTTC. The chain recombines TRBV7-8 with TRBJ2-7, with a tentative D call TRBD2 (5 bases). The CDR3 contains 14 residues. Germline CDR1 reads SGHVS; CDR2 reads FQNEAQ. V was pared by 1 base and J by 2 bases, with 9 bases between.

In this sample, this clonotype turned up many times. The chain links TRBV20-1 to TRBJ2-1; D gene unclear. The CDR3 loop spans 11 amino acids. Looked up from germline, CDR1 is DFQATT and CDR2 is SNEGSKA (reference sequence). Trimming removed 2 bases from V and 4 bases from J, with 3 bases in between. CDR3 protein: CSARSYNEQFF. The DNA of the CDR3 is TGCAGTGCTAGATCTTACAATGAGCAGTTCTTC.

This clonotype appeared many times. The V gene is TRBV7-3, the J gene TRBJ2-3, with 14 bases matching TRBD2. Losses at the gene ends were 5 bases for V and 8 bases for J; bases not matched to a gene: 6. The CDR3 length is 15 residues. CDR1 and CDR2 (germline): SGHTA, FQGTGA. CDR3: CASSAGTSGRVTQYF. The CDR3 DNA is TGTGCCAGCAGCGCAGGGACTAGCGGGAGAGTTACGCAGTATTTT.

This clonotype was observed many times. This chain links TRBV7-2 with TRBJ2-7; no reliable D call. Germline V gives CDR1 SGHTA, CDR2 FQGNSA. V shed 5 bases and J shed 6 bases, with 17 bases lying between them. The CDR3 loop spans 14 amino acids. This chain's CDR3 is CASSPWAASTEQYF. The CDR3, as DNA: TGTGCCAGCAGCCCCTGGGCGGCTTCAACCGAGCAGTACTTC.

The table lists this clonotype with a few counts. This sequence joins TRBV10-3 and TRBJ2-3, with 8 bases fitting TRBD2. The CDR3 runs 15 residues. Looked up from germline, CDR1 is ENHRY and CDR2 is SYGVKD. V gave up 6 bases and J gave up 0 bases; unmatched junction bases: 5. The CDR3 sequence: CAIRVSGSSTDTQYF. The CDR3 nucleotides read TGTGCCATCAGAGTGAGCGGGAGCAGCACAGATACGCAGTATTTT.

This clonotype was counted ten times or more. One end of the junction varies from germline; a read error may be responsible. V usage is TRBV24-1 and J usage is TRBJ2-2; tentative D call: TRBD1 (5 bases). The CDR3 sequence is 16 residues long. Germline loops: CDR1 KGHDR, CDR2 SFDVKD. The CDR3 loop is CATSDSAGWNAGELFF. Here the CDR3 DNA reads TGTGCCACCAGTGATTCAGCAGGGTGGAACGCCGGGGAGCTGTTTTTT.

This clonotype was seen more than once but under ten times. The chain recombines TRBV7-2 with TRBJ2-1; 11 nucleotides agree with TRBD2. The trim removed 11 bases at V and 0 bases at J, leaving 3 bases unmatched. The CDR3 is made up of 14 amino acids. CDR1 is SGHTA, CDR2 FQGNSA, per germline. CDR3 coding DNA: TGTGCCTGTAGCGGGAGGGGCTCCTACAATGAGCAGTTCTTC. It yields the protein CACSGRGSYNEQFF.

The chain uses TRBV6-2 or TRBV6-3 and TRBJ2-7, with D uncertain. Trimming shortened V by 0 bases and J by 3 bases, and 6 bases separated the two germline ends. This CDR3 comprises 13 residues. Germline loops: CDR1 MNHEY, CDR2 SVGEGT. CDR3 amino acids: CASSYSGFYEQYF. CDR3 coding DNA: TGTGCCAGCAGTTACTCTGGCTTCTACGAGCAGTACTTC.

This clonotype was seen more than once but under ten times. This chain joins TRBV27 and TRBJ2-3, with TRBD1 identical over 7 bases. V was pared by 5 bases and J by 3 bases, with 17 bases of the junction left unmatched. The CDR3 contains 18 residues. From germline, CDR1 is MNHEY and CDR2 SMNVEV (reference sequence). The CDR3 spells CASSPPRTGRLLTDTQYF. The DNA of the CDR3 is TGTGCCAGCAGTCCCCCGAGGACAGGTCGGTTATTGACAGATACGCAGTATTTT.

This clonotype was detected ten times or more. The chain recombines TRBV5-1 with TRBJ2-5; D is undetermined. The germline gives CDR1 SGHRS, CDR2 YFSETQ. V was trimmed by 2 bases and J by 5 bases, leaving 7 bases between them. The CDR3 is 12 amino acids. CDR3 sequence: CASSLSEETQYF. The CDR3 DNA follows: TGCGCCAGCAGCTTAAGCGAGGAGACCCAGTACTTC.

This clonotype was observed a handful of times. V and J are TRBV5-1 and TRBJ2-3, with TRBD1 as a possible D gene (6 bases). Germline-derived CDR1 and CDR2 are SGHRS and YFSETQ. This CDR3 is built from 16 residues. V was clipped by 2 bases and J by 1 base, with 14 bases between them. CDR3 sequence: CASSLWDTSGTDTQYF. In DNA, the CDR3 is TGCGCCAGCAGCTTATGGGACACCAGCGGCACAGATACGCAGTATTTT.